One sample yielded the 23 T cell receptor beta chains listed below, sequenced in a study of cytomegalovirus exposure and HLA in healthy donors. The PCR was carried out with 60 Vbeta primers and 13 Jbeta primers. Data came from immunoSEQ multiplex PCR; TCRdb stores just in-frame clones and leaves some out. The sample consists of around 120,000 clones, approximately 80% of them appearing once. Sequencing was done on a sample of PBMCs. All receptors come from a woman between 40 and 55 years old in good health and CMV-seronegative.

The chain recombines TRBV6-6 with TRBJ1-5, with 11 bases aligning to TRBD1. CDR3 length: 15 residues. Germline V CDR1 and CDR2: MNHNY, SVGAGI (reference sequence). The trim removed 6 bases at V and 6 bases at J, leaving 7 bases unmatched. The DNA for the CDR3 is TGTGCCAGCAGCCAAACCGGGACAGGGGGTCAGCCCCAGCATTTT. Its protein product is CASSQTGTGGQPQHF.

The V and J genes are TRBV9 and TRBJ2-1; 7 bases map to TRBD2. J gave up 2 bases and V 3 bases, and 5 bases lay outside the gene matches. The length of the CDR3 is 15 residues. Germline V gene data show CDR1 as SGDLS and CDR2 as YYNGEE. The CDR3 loop reads CASSETSATYNEQFF. Here the CDR3 DNA reads TGTGCCAGCAGCGAAACTAGCGCCACCTACAATGAGCAGTTCTTC.

This clone was counted a single time. This chain links TRBV27 with TRBJ1-1; TRBD1 is a possible D gene (5 bases). Germline loops: CDR1 MNHEY, CDR2 SMNVEV (reference sequence). With 2 bases removed from V and 4 bases from J, the gap between germline ends came to 20 bases. This CDR3 is built from 17 residues. As DNA, the CDR3 is TGTGCCAGCAGTTTACTCTTCCCAGGGATCTACAGCACTGAAGCTTTCTTT. Translating it yields CASSLLFPGIYSTEAFF.

There are a few counts of this clone. This chain links TRBV6-5 with TRBJ1-1; D unclear. Germline-derived CDR1 and CDR2 are MNHEY and SVGAGI. V gave up 6 bases and J gave up 3 bases, with 11 bases separating them. There are 13 residues in the CDR3. The CDR3: CASRGGPHTEAFF. The CDR3 DNA sequence: TGTGCCAGCAGGGGCGGGCCTCACACTGAAGCTTTCTTT.

This clone turned up a few times. The chain is built from TRBV6-5 and TRBJ1-6; D gene unclear. The germline gives CDR1 MNHEY, CDR2 SVGAGI. The CDR3 contains 15 residues. V dropped 6 bases and J dropped 8 bases, with 17 bases sitting between them. CDR3 in amino acids: CASRSSGGQDSPLHF. The CDR3 DNA sequence: TGTGCCAGCAGGTCGTCGGGAGGGCAAGATTCACCCCTCCACTTT.

Notes on this clone: One junction end does not reproduce the germline sequence, and a read error may be involved. The rearrangement links TRBV27 to TRBJ1-1, with unresolved D. This CDR3 has 15 residues. CDR1 and CDR2 from the germline V gene are MNHEY and SMNVEV (reference sequence). The CDR3 region is CPSSLVPVVNTEAFF. CDR3 DNA: TGTCCCAGCAGTCTCGTCCCGGTAGTGAACACTGAAGCTTTCTTT.

The chain combines TRBV29-1 with TRBJ1-2, with TRBD1 as a possible D gene (5 bases). Germline V CDR1 and CDR2: SQVTM, ANQGSEA. The V gene lost 0 bases and the J gene lost 5 bases, with 13 bases spanning the gap. The CDR3 covers 14 residues. CDR3 in amino acids: CSVEESGAGYGYTF. As DNA, the CDR3 is TGCAGCGTTGAAGAAAGCGGGGCTGGGTATGGCTACACCTTC.

V gene TRBV7-8 combines with J gene TRBJ2-7; a possible D gene is TRBD2 (6 bases). Between the trimmed V and J ends, which lost 0 bases and 3 bases, there was a span of 9 bases. The CDR3 contains 14 residues. CDR1 is SGHVS and CDR2 is FQNEAQ in the germline V gene. Here the CDR3 DNA reads TGTGCCAGCAGCTTAGCGACGGGGGACTACGAGCAGTACTTC. It encodes CASSLATGDYEQYF.

This sequence joins TRBV11-3 and TRBJ2-5, with TRBD2 matching 10 bases. Trimming cost V 5 bases and J 5 bases; bases outside gene matches: 5. CDR1 is SGHNT and CDR2 is YENEEA in the germline V gene. This CDR3 is built from 14 residues. As DNA, the CDR3 is TGTGCCAGCAGCCAGCGGGAGGGGGCGGAGACCCAGTACTTC. This sequence encodes CASSQREGAETQYF.

The J gene is TRBJ2-7, the V gene TRBV23-1; 10 bases align to TRBD2. TRBV23-1 is an open reading frame whose function is uncertain. The CDR3 contains 15 residues. Unmatched junction bases numbered 2, after V lost 0 bases and J lost 3 bases. The chain's CDR3 is CASSQSPSGGYEQYF. The CDR3 coding sequence is TGCGCCAGCAGTCAATCCCCTAGCGGGGGCTACGAGCAGTACTTC.

The J gene is TRBJ2-7, the V gene TRBV28; the D gene is possibly TRBD2 (5 bases). This CDR3 spans 14 amino acids. From germline, CDR1 is MDHEN and CDR2 SYDVKM. V was trimmed by 5 bases and J by 3 bases, leaving 14 bases between them. The CDR3 here is CASSPGNNLYEQYF. CDR3 in DNA: TGTGCCAGCAGTCCGGGGAATAACCTCTACGAGCAGTACTTC.

The chain has TRBV7-9 and TRBJ1-2; 7 nucleotides match TRBD1. V gave up 3 bases and J gave up 4 bases; unmatched junction bases: 5. Germline CDR1 SEHNR, CDR2 FQNEAQ (reference sequence). The CDR3 consists of 14 residues. The CDR3 DNA reads TGTGCCAGCAGCTTTTCGACAGGGCTCTATGGCTACACCTTC. It yields the protein CASSFSTGLYGYTF.

The chain is built from TRBV7-2 and TRBJ1-1, with D possibly TRBD1 on 5 matching bases. The CDR3 covers 14 residues. Trimming took off 0 bases at V and 4 bases at J, with 9 bases between the two ends. Germline lookup yields CDR1 SGHTA and CDR2 FQGNSA. This chain's CDR3 is CASSLAGRGTEAFF. CDR3 bases: TGTGCCAGCAGCTTAGCGGGGCGCGGCACTGAAGCTTTCTTT. Full variable domain (remainder filled in from reference TRBV7-2 and TRBJ1-1): GAGVSQSPSNKVTEKGKDVELRCDPISGHTALYWYRQSLGQGLEFLIYFQGNSAPDKSGLPSDRFSAERTGGSVSTLTIQRTQQEDSAVYLCASSLAGRGTEAFFGQGTRLTVV.

As concerns this clone: At the DNA level, this CDR3 is encoded by other sequences in the same sample as well. The chain combines TRBV9 with TRBJ2-6; D gene uncertain. With 0 bases removed from V and 0 bases from J, the gap between germline ends came to 4 bases. The germline V gene has CDR1 SGDLS and CDR2 YYNGEE. The CDR3 spans 15 residues. This CDR3 is CASSVGSSGANVLTF. The CDR3 DNA sequence: TGTGCCAGCAGCGTAGGGAGCTCTGGGGCCAACGTCCTGACTTTC.

This clone was seen once. The chain has TRBV20-1 and TRBJ1-2; no clear D. Germline V gives CDR1 DFQATT, CDR2 SNEGSKA (reference sequence). Between the trimmed V and J ends, which lost 0 bases and 6 bases, there was a span of 5 bases. The CDR3 consists of 11 residues. The CDR3 region is CSAREENGYTF. CDR3 in DNA: TGCAGTGCTAGAGAAGAGAATGGCTACACCTTC.

The rearrangement links TRBV6-5 to TRBJ2-5; 8 nucleotides line up with TRBD1. This CDR3 spans 15 amino acids. Losses at the gene ends were 2 bases for V and 5 bases for J; bases not matched to a gene: 7. CDR1 and CDR2 (germline): MNHEY, SVGAGI. The CDR3 protein is CASSYTNTGGETQYF. The DNA of the CDR3 is TGTGCCAGCAGTTACACGAACACAGGGGGGGAGACCCAGTACTTC.

V gene TRBV4-2 combines with J gene TRBJ1-1, with a weak D call TRBD1 (6 bases). Germline V gene lookup returns CDR1 LGHNA and CDR2 YNFKEQ. V was shortened by 0 bases and J by 2 bases, with 10 bases between the two germline ends. This CDR3 is 15 amino acids long. CDR3 protein: CASSQEGGGNTEAFF. The CDR3, as DNA: TGTGCCAGCAGCCAAGAAGGGGGGGGAAACACTGAAGCTTTCTTT.

J is TRBJ2-3 and V is TRBV6-4, with D uncertain. The CDR3 is made up of 15 amino acids. CDR1 and CDR2 from the germline V gene are MRHNA and SNTAGT. V gave up 0 bases and J gave up 2 bases, with 9 bases separating them. In DNA, the CDR3 is TGTGCCAGCAGTGACTCCGGAGAACACACAGATACGCAGTATTTT. Translating gives CASSDSGEHTDTQYF.

The V and J genes are TRBV4-3 and TRBJ1-3, with TRBD1 matching 7 bases. V shed 3 bases and J 6 bases; nucleotides not matched to a gene: 20. The germline V gene has CDR1 LGHNA and CDR2 YSLEER. This CDR3 contains 19 residues. This CDR3 is CASSQAAGTDTTDANTIYF. The CDR3 region has the DNA TGCGCCAGCAGCCAGGCCGCCGGGACAGACACTACGGACGCAAACACCATATATTTT.

CDR3 region: CASSVEGQANTEAFF. CDR3 nucleotide sequence: TGTGCCAGCAGCGTCGAGGGACAGGCGAACACTGAAGCTTTCTTT. V and J are TRBV9 and TRBJ1-1, with TRBD1 identical over 8 bases. The CDR3 is made up of 15 amino acids. Germline assignment: CDR1 SGDLS and CDR2 YYNGEE. The trim removed 2 bases at V and 1 base at J, leaving 4 bases unmatched.

The genes are TRBV5-1 and TRBJ2-1; D possibly corresponds to TRBD2 (5 bases). This CDR3 comprises 12 residues. The germline V gene has CDR1 SGHRS and CDR2 YFSETQ. Trimming removed 4 bases from V and 6 bases from J, with 8 bases in between. The CDR3 region has the DNA TGCGCCAGCAGCACGGAGGTCAATGAGCAGTTCTTC. Translating it yields CASSTEVNEQFF. Using reference TRBV5-1 and TRBJ2-1 for the parts outside the CDR3, the full variable domain is KAGVTQTPRYLIKTRGQQVTLSCSPISGHRSVSWYQQTPGQGLQFLFEYFSETQRNKGNFPGRFSGRQFSNSRSEMNVSTLELGDSALYLCASSTEVNEQFFGPGTRLTVL.

This chain joins TRBV28 and TRBJ2-3; TRBD2 matches 8 bases. CDR1 is MDHEN, CDR2 SYDVKM, per germline. Trimming took 6 bases from V and 2 from J; bases not matched to a gene: 10. The CDR3 length is 16 residues. The CDR3 sequence: CASSPVAGGATDTQYF. CDR3 DNA sequence: TGTGCCAGCAGCCCCGTGGCGGGAGGAGCCACAGATACGCAGTATTTT.

Only a few counts were recorded for this clone. V is TRBV27 and J is TRBJ1-2, with D possibly TRBD1 on 5 matching bases. Trimming removed 0 bases at V and 4 bases at J, with 12 bases between. This CDR3 region has 15 residues. Looked up from germline, CDR1 is MNHEY and CDR2 is SMNVEV (reference sequence). CDR3 residues: CASSLSGAGSYGYTF. The CDR3 DNA reads TGTGCCAGCAGTTTATCTGGAGCAGGGTCCTATGGCTACACCTTC.